This T cell receptor (beta chain) was sequenced for a study of beta chain features in type 1 diabetes. About the research overall: Healthy donors, compared against patients, showed similar age, gender and cell yields.

The study, taken as a whole, reports: In comparison with healthy donors, patients had naive, central memory and Treg TCRB repertoires that appeared more similar. TCRB CDR3s were moderately but significantly shorter in Type 1 diabetes patients in all four CD4+ subsets. Lower insertion and higher deletion counts appeared at VDJ junctions in type 1 diabetes patients.

Expressed TCRB transcripts got sequenced, as all isolated RNA was reverse transcribed. Sequenced by immunoSEQ multiplex PCR; TCRdb stores in-frame clones only, minus some. The table has about 150,000 clones, 7% to 9% seen once; the top ten hold roughly 0.5%. The table lists this clone with a few counts. Its cognate antigen is unknown. The sample comprised central memory CD4+ T cells from blood. This receptor was identified in a man younger than 35 with type 1 diabetes.

Here the CDR3 DNA reads TGTGCCAGCAGCTTAGCGAGTCAGGGAGGGCTAGAGACCCAGTACTTC. It yields the protein CASSLASQGGLETQYF. This chain links TRBV11-3 with TRBJ2-5, with 7 positions matching TRBD2. Unmatched junction bases numbered 9, after V lost 1 base and J lost 4 bases. The CDR3 consists of 16 residues. Germline V gene sequence: CDR1 SGHNT, CDR2 YENEEA.